A single sample is the source of the 27 T cell receptor beta chains below, sequenced in a study of T cells after somatic rescue of genetic block. Here immunoSEQ multiplex PCR was the method, and the copy in TCRdb shows in-frame clones only, minus some. The data hold under 15,000 clones, with 71% observed a single time. The specimen was peripheral blood mononuclear cells (PBMCs). The source is a boy aged 5-17 years.

The chain employs TRBV5-1 and TRBJ2-1; 9 bases match TRBD1. Trimming removed 4 bases from V and 1 base from J; junction bases left unmatched: 3. The CDR3 length is 15 residues. Looked up from germline, CDR1 is SGHRS and CDR2 is YFSETQ. CDR3 nucleotides: TGCGCCAGCAGCCCGACAGGGGGATCCTACAATGAGCAGTTCTTC. Amino acids: CASSPTGGSYNEQFF. Full variable domain (rest looked up from reference TRBV5-1 and TRBJ2-1): KAGVTQTPRYLIKTRGQQVTLSCSPISGHRSVSWYQQTPGQGLQFLFEYFSETQRNKGNFPGRFSGRQFSNSRSEMNVSTLELGDSALYLCASSPTGGSYNEQFFGPGTRLTVL.

The V and J genes are TRBV6-6 and TRBJ1-2; the match to TRBD1 covers 8 bases. V lost 5 bases to trimming and J lost 4 bases; unmatched junction nucleotides: 3. The CDR3 spans 13 residues. Per the germline V gene, CDR1 is MNHNY and CDR2 is SVGAGI (reference sequence). As DNA, the CDR3 is TGTGCCAGCAGTCGGACAGGGCGCTATGGCTACACCTTC. It encodes CASSRTGRYGYTF.

This clone was counted a single time. The rearrangement uses TRBV28 and TRBJ1-4; D possibly corresponds to TRBD1 (5 bases). CDR3 length: 15 residues. V dropped 6 bases and J dropped 7 bases, with 18 bases sitting between them. CDR1 and CDR2 from the germline V gene are MDHEN and SYDVKM. The CDR3 bases are TGTGCCAGCAGCCCCTGGGGACCAGGCGGTGAAAAACTGTTTTTT. It is translated as CASSPWGPGGEKLFF. Based on the CDR3 plus reference TRBV28 and TRBJ1-4, the full variable domain is DVKVTQSSRYLVKRTGEKVFLECVQDMDHENMFWYRQDPGLGLRLIYFSYDVKMKEKGDIPEGYSVSREKKERFSLILESASTNQTSMYLCASSPWGPGGEKLFFGSGTQLSVL.

The chain has TRBV19 and TRBJ1-4; D is undetermined. Trimming took 11 bases from V and 2 from J, leaving 15 bases between them. The V gene's germline CDR1 is LNHDA and CDR2 SQIVND (reference sequence). This CDR3 region has 14 residues. CDR3 DNA: TGTGCCTGCTCCCACCCGGGGACTAATGAAAAACTGTTTTTT. Translated, it gives CACSHPGTNEKLFF.

This chain links TRBV7-2 with TRBJ2-4; D remains unclear. Germline lookup yields CDR1 SGHTA and CDR2 FQGNSA. V lost 4 bases to trimming and J lost 6 bases, with 7 bases between them. This CDR3 is built from 12 residues. The CDR3 DNA reads as TGTGCCAGCAGCTCGGCTGGAAACATTCAGTACTTC. It translates to CASSSAGNIQYF.

This clone was recorded a few times. This chain joins TRBV14 and TRBJ2-2; the D gene is possibly TRBD1 (5 bases). This CDR3 has 13 amino acids. Between the trimmed V and J ends, which lost 2 bases and 7 bases, there was a span of 8 bases. The germline V gene encodes CDR1 SGHDN and CDR2 FVKESK. Here the CDR3 DNA reads TGTGCCAGCAGCCAACAGGGTATCGGGGAGCTGTTTTTT. Translation gives CASSQQGIGELFF.

This clone was seen more than once but under ten times. This chain uses TRBV5-1 with TRBJ1-2; 9 bases agree with TRBD1. Per germline, CDR1 SGHRS and CDR2 YFSETQ. V lost 1 base, J lost 6 bases, and 10 bases stayed unmatched. The CDR3 has 16 residues. The CDR3 sequence: CASSLYSGQGKNGYTF. In DNA, the CDR3 is TGCGCCAGCAGCTTGTATAGCGGACAGGGGAAGAATGGCTACACCTTC.

CDR3: CASSFLGLYEQYF. CDR3 nucleotides: TGTGCCAGCAGCTTTTTGGGCCTCTACGAGCAGTACTTC. The V gene is TRBV7-2, the J gene TRBJ2-7; no reliable D call. The CDR3 has 13 residues. Deletions cut 3 bases from V and 3 bases from J, with 9 bases between. CDR1 and CDR2 (germline): SGHTA, FQGNSA.

The V call is TRBV7-8, the J call TRBJ2-5; D tentatively reads TRBD1 or TRBD2 (7 bases each). With the DNA end fitting TRBJ2-7 better, the J assignment may be wrong. CDR1 and CDR2 (germline): SGHVS, FQNEAQ. The CDR3 is 13 residues long. The CDR3 nucleotides are TGTGCCAGCAGGCCAGGGGGGGCCTACGAGCAGTACTTC. This encodes CASRPGGAYEQYF.

The J gene is TRBJ1-2, the V gene TRBV27; D unclear. The germline V gene encodes CDR1 MNHEY and CDR2 SMNVEV (reference sequence). The CDR3 length is 14 residues. V shed 0 bases and J shed 3 bases, with 8 bases lying between them. The CDR3 region has the DNA TGTGCCAGCAGTTTATCGGGTCACCACTATGGCTACACCTTC. Amino acids: CASSLSGHHYGYTF.

The chain employs TRBV7-9 and TRBJ2-7, with D perhaps given as TRBD1 or TRBD2 (5 bases each). Germline CDR1 SEHNR, CDR2 FQNEAQ (reference sequence). The CDR3 is 13 amino acids. Trimming took 7 bases from V and 2 from J, leaving 12 bases between them. CDR3 region: CASMKQGPYEQYF. CDR3 nucleotide sequence: TGTGCCAGCATGAAGCAGGGACCCTACGAGCAGTACTTC.

This rearrangement joins TRBV13 to TRBJ1-2; D remains unclear. With 6 bases removed from V and 4 bases from J, the gap between germline ends came to 9 bases. Germline CDR1 PRHDT, CDR2 FYEKMQ (reference sequence). The CDR3 length is 12 residues. CDR3 sequence reads: CASSSVPYGYTF. The CDR3 DNA follows: TGTGCCAGCAGTTCGGTCCCCTATGGCTACACCTTC.

This clone was seen a few times. This chain uses TRBV2 with TRBJ2-7; 7 bases fit TRBD2. Germline-derived CDR1 and CDR2 are SNHLY and FYNNEI. The CDR3 length is 13 residues. The trim removed 8 bases at V and 4 bases at J, leaving 8 bases unmatched. The CDR3: CASLSGAAYEQYF. For the CDR3, the DNA is TGTGCCAGCCTCAGCGGGGCTGCGTACGAGCAGTACTTC.

This chain uses TRBV16 with TRBJ1-2, with 11 bases lining up with TRBD1. Germline assignment: CDR1 KGHSY and CDR2 FQNENV. Losses at the gene ends were 2 bases for V and 7 bases for J; bases not matched to a gene: 0. The CDR3 sequence is 13 residues long. CDR3 nucleotide sequence: TGTGCCAGCAGCCAAGGGACAGGGGGTGGCTACACCTTC. Amino acids: CASSQGTGGGYTF. The full variable domain, completed using reference TRBV16 and TRBJ1-2, is GEEVAQTPKHLVRGEGQKAKLYCAPIKGHSYVFWYQQVLKNEFKFLISFQNENVFDETGMPKERFSAKCLPNSPCSLEIQATKLEDSAVYFCASSQGTGGGYTFGSGTRLTVV.

This rearrangement joins TRBV20-1 to TRBJ2-7, with TRBD1 identical over 11 bases. This CDR3 region has 11 residues. CDR1 and CDR2 (germline): DFQATT, SNEGSKA (reference sequence). Germline trimming cut 5 bases from V and 6 bases from J; bases unmatched to any gene: 0. CDR3 sequence reads: CSAGTGGEQYF. CDR3 bases: TGCAGTGCTGGGACAGGGGGCGAGCAGTACTTC.

CDR3 sequence (DNA): TGTGCCAGCAGTTTTACCCCTGACCATCAAAAACTGTTTTTT. This encodes CASSFTPDHQKLFF. V and J are TRBV28 and TRBJ1-4; D unclear. The CDR3 length is 14 residues. The germline V and J ends were trimmed by 3 bases and 9 bases, with 14 bases remaining between them. Germline CDR1 MDHEN, CDR2 SYDVKM.

The J gene is TRBJ2-1, the V gene TRBV18; TRBD2 is a possible D gene (5 bases). The CDR3 runs to 10 residues. The germline V gene has CDR1 KGHSH and CDR2 LQKENI. V shed 5 bases and J shed 10 bases, with 6 bases lying between them. The DNA of the CDR3 is TGTGCCAGCTCAGAGCGGGAGCAGTTCTTC. Its protein product is CASSEREQFF.

The rearrangement links TRBV5-4 to TRBJ2-7; D may be TRBD1 (6 bases). Trimming removed 2 bases from V and 2 bases from J, with 14 bases in between. From germline, CDR1 is SGHNT and CDR2 YYREEE (reference sequence). The CDR3 loop spans 15 amino acids. The CDR3 sequence is CASSFQQGPTYEQYF. CDR3 in DNA: TGTGCCAGCAGCTTCCAACAGGGACCTACCTACGAGCAGTACTTC.

The rearrangement uses TRBV6-5 and TRBJ2-2; D possibly corresponds to TRBD1 (6 bases). The CDR3 loop spans 14 amino acids. Germline loops: CDR1 MNHEY, CDR2 SVGAGI. Trimming took 9 bases from V and 6 from J, leaving 17 bases between them. The CDR3 sequence: CASRSGTSPGELFF. The CDR3, as DNA: TGTGCCAGTAGATCCGGGACATCCCCCGGGGAGCTGTTTTTT.

The rearrangement joins TRBV7-9 to TRBJ1-4; the D gene is possibly TRBD1 (5 bases). The germline CDR1 and CDR2 sequences are SEHNR and FQNEAQ (reference sequence). This CDR3 spans 13 amino acids. Trimming removed 7 bases at V and 8 bases at J, with 14 bases between. CDR3 sequence: CASTQRRGEKLFF. As DNA, the CDR3 is TGTGCCAGCACCCAAAGGCGGGGGGAAAAACTGTTTTTT.

The rearrangement links TRBV7-9 to TRBJ2-3, with a possible D match to TRBD1 (7 bases). This CDR3 is built from 15 residues. With 3 bases removed from V and 1 base from J, the gap between germline ends came to 11 bases. Germline V gene sequence: CDR1 SEHNR, CDR2 FQNEAQ (reference sequence). The CDR3 spells CASSFGRGGTDTQYF. The CDR3 bases are TGTGCCAGCAGCTTTGGCAGGGGGGGCACAGATACGCAGTATTTT. Using reference TRBV7-9 and TRBJ2-3 for the parts outside the CDR3, the full variable domain is DTGVSQNPRHKITKRGQNVTFRCDPISEHNRLYWYRQTLGQGPEFLTYFQNEAQLEKSRLLSDRFSAERPKGSFSTLEIQRTEQGDSAMYLCASSFGRGGTDTQYFGPGTRLTVL.

This chain connects TRBV6-1 to TRBJ1-6; D is ambiguous. The CDR3 is 13 amino acids. Trimming shortened V by 5 bases and J by 16 bases, and 18 bases separated the two germline ends. The germline gives CDR1 MNHNS, CDR2 SASEGT. In DNA form, the CDR3 reads TGTGCCAGCAGTACTCTTCAGGCTTTTGCGCTCCACTTT. This sequence encodes CASSTLQAFALHF.

J is TRBJ1-1 and V is TRBV11-2; D is unresolved. Germline CDR1 is SGHAT and CDR2 is FQNNGV. This CDR3 contains 16 residues. The ends were cut back, 7 bases at V and 1 base at J, with 19 bases in the middle. The CDR3 DNA reads TGTGCCAGCACCCTCTTAGGTGTCAGGCAGAACACTGAAGCTTTCTTT. Its protein product is CASTLLGVRQNTEAFF.

CDR3: CASSSGTGIETQYF. The CDR3 bases are TGTGCCAGCAGCTCCGGGACAGGGATAGAGACCCAGTACTTC. The chain has TRBV5-5 and TRBJ2-5, with TRBD1 identical over 9 bases. Germline V gene data show CDR1 as SGHKS and CDR2 as YYEKEE (reference sequence). CDR3 length equals 14 residues. V was pared by 3 bases and J by 4 bases, with 4 bases of the junction left unmatched.

The CDR3 protein is CASSLGGAGYGYTF. Written as DNA, the CDR3 is TGTGCCAGCAGTTTGGGGGGCGCTGGATATGGCTACACCTTC. The rearrangement links TRBV28 to TRBJ1-2, with a tentative D call TRBD1 (6 bases). The CDR3 runs 14 residues. V was shortened by 3 bases and J by 5 bases, with 13 bases between the two germline ends. Germline assignment: CDR1 MDHEN and CDR2 SYDVKM.

This clone was recorded only once. V gene TRBV27 combines with J gene TRBJ1-2; maybe TRBD1 (6 bases). V lost 5 bases to trimming and J lost 4 bases, with 17 bases between them. The germline V gene encodes CDR1 MNHEY and CDR2 SMNVEV (reference sequence). The CDR3 has 15 residues. In DNA, the CDR3 is TGTGCCAGCAGTGGATGGGGACAACCGCCCTATGGCTACACCTTC. This sequence encodes CASSGWGQPPYGYTF.

The CDR3 spells CASSFGGEQYF. In DNA, the CDR3 is TGTGCCAGCAGCTTTGGTGGCGAGCAGTACTTC. The V call is TRBV5-8, the J call TRBJ2-7; D gene ambiguous. Germline CDR1 is SGHTS and CDR2 is YDEGEE. Trimming removed 2 bases at V and 6 bases at J, with 6 bases between. This CDR3 comprises 11 residues.